The entry that follows covers one T cell receptor (beta chain) sequence. Its antigen is as yet unknown. The data belong to a study of Ad26.COV2.S vaccination and SARS-CoV-2 variants. Findings and caveats of the study: The TCR breadth and depth analyses may have produced an underestimate of total T cell responses.

V was clipped by 2 bases and J by 0 bases, with 11 bases between them. Germline loops: CDR1 SGHNT, CDR2 YENEEA. CDR3 size: 16 residues. The sample's treatment: roughly 18 received Ad26.COV2.S at low or high dose, single or two shots; about 5 received placebo; per-sample allocation not given. The investigators took samples on day 63 after the first vaccine or placebo injection. The assay was immunoSEQ multiplex PCR, and TCRdb's table has in-frame clones only and misses some. This table has roughly 400,000 clones, 80% to 95% appearing once. This specimen consisted of peripheral blood, obtained in a trial of Ad26.COV2.S vaccine versus placebo. This TCR derives from a person between 18 and 59 years old who received the Ad26.COV2.S COVID-19 vaccine or a placebo. This chain connects TRBV11-3 to TRBJ2-1, with D uncertain. In DNA, the CDR3 is TGTGCCAGCAGCTTACGATCCCAAAGCTCCTACAATGAGCAGTTCTTC. This translates into CASSLRSQSSYNEQFF.